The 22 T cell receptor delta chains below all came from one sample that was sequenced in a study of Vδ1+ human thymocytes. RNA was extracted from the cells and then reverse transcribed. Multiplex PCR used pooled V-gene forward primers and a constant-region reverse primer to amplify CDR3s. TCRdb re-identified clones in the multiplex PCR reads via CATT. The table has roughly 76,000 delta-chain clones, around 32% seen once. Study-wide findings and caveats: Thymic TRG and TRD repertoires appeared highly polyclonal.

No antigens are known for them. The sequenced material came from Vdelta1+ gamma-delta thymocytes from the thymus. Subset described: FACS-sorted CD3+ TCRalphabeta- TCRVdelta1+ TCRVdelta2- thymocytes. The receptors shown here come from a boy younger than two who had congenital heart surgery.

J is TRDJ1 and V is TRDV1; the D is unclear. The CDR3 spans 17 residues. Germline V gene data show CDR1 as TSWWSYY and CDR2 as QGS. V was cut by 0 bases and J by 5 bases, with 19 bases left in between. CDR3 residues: CALGELRSLRWYDKLIF. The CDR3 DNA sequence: TGTGCTCTTGGGGAACTGCGGAGTCTTCGGTGGTATGATAAACTCATCTTT.

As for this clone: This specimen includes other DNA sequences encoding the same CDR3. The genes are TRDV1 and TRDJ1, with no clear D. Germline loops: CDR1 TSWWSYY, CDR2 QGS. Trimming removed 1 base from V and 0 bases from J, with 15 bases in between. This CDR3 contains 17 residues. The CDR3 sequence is CALGEPNFPWYTDKLIF. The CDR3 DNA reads TGTGCTCTTGGGGAACCAAACTTTCCCTGGTACACCGATAAACTCATCTTT.

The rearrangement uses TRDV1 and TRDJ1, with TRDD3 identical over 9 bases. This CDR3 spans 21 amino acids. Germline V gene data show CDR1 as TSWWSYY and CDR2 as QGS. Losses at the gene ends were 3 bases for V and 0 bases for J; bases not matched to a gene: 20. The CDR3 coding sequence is TGTGCTCTTGGGGAGCCTTCAGGGTTACTGGGGGACCCCCCGTACACCGATAAACTCATCTTT. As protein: CALGEPSGLLGDPPYTDKLIF.

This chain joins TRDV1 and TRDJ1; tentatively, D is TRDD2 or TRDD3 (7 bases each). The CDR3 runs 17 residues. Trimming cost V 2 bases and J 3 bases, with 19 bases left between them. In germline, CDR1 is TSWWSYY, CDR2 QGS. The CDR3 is CALGENLSYGIPDKLIF. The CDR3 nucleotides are TGTGCTCTTGGGGAAAATCTTTCCTACGGGATACCCGATAAACTCATCTTT.

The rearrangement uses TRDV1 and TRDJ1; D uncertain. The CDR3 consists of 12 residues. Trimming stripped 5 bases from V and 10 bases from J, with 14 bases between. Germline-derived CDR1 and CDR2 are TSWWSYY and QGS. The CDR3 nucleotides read TGTGCTCTTGGGAACCCCCCCCGGGTACTCATCTTT. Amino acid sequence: CALGNPPRVLIF.

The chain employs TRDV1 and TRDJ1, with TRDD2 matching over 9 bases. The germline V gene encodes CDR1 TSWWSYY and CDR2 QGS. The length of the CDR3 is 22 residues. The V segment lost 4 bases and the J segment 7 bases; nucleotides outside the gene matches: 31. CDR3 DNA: TGTGCTCTTGGGGGTTACCTTCCTACGGGTTTGTTGGGGGCGCCGCTGTGGGTTAAACTCATCTTT. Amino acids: CALGGYLPTGLLGAPLWVKLIF.

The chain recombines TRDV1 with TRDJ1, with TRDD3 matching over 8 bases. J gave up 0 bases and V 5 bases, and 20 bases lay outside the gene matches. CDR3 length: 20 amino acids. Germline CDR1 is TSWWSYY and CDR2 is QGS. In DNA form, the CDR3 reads TGTGCTCTTGGGTCCTCCGAGGGGAGGGGGATAAGATTAAACACCGATAAACTCATCTTT. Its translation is CALGSSEGRGIRLNTDKLIF.

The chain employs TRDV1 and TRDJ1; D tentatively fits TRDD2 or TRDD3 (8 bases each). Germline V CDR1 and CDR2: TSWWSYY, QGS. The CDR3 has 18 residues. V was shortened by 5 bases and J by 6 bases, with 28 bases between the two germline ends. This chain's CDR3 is CALGPPTSYNWGVNKLIF. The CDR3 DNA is TGTGCTCTTGGGCCCCCCACTTCCTACAACTGGGGGGTGAATAAACTCATCTTT.

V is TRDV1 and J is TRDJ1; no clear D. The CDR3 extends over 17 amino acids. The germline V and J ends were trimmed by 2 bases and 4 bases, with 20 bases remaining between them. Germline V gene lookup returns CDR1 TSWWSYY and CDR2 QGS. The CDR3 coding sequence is TGTGCTCTTGGGGAAGGCCTTTCCCTTACTTCAGGCGATAAACTCATCTTT. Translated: CALGEGLSLTSGDKLIF.

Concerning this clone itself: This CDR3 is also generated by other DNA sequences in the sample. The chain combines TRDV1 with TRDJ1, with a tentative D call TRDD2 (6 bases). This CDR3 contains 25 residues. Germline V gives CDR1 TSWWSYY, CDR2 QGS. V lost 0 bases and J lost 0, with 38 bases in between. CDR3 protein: CALGELQGGSFPKGTPAGYTDKLIF. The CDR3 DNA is TGTGCTCTTGGGGAACTCCAGGGAGGTAGTTTTCCTAAGGGCACCCCGGCCGGGTACACCGATAAACTCATCTTT.

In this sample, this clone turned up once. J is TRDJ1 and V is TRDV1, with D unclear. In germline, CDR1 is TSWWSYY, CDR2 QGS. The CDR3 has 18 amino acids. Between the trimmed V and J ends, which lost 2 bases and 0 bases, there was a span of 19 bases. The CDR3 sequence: CALGENRLGPQNTDKLIF. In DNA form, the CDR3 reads TGTGCTCTTGGGGAAAACAGGCTAGGACCGCAGAACACCGATAAACTCATCTTT.

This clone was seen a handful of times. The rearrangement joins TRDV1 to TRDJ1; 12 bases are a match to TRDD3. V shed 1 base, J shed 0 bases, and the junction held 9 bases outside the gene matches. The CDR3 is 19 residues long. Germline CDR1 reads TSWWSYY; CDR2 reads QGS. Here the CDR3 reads CALGEPGGYAETNTDKLIF. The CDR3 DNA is TGTGCTCTTGGGGAACCTGGGGGATACGCGGAAACCAACACCGATAAACTCATCTTT.

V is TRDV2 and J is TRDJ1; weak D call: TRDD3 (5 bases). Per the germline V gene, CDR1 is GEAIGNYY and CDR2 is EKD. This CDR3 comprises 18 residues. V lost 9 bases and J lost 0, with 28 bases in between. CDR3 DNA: TGTGCCACCGTTTGGTCCTGGGTGATACCCCCGTACACCGATAAACTCATCTTT. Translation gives CATVWSWVIPPYTDKLIF.

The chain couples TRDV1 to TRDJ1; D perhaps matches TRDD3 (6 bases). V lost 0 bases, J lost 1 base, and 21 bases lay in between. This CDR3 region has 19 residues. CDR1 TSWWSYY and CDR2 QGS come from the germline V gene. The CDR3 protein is CALGELCGDAGPVTDKLIF. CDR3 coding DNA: TGTGCTCTTGGGGAACTATGCGGGGATGCGGGACCGGTCACCGATAAACTCATCTTT.

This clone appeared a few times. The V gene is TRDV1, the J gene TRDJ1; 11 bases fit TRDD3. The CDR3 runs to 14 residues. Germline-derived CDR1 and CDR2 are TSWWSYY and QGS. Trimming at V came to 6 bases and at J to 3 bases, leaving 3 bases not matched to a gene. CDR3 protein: CALGWGIRPDKLIF. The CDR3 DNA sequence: TGTGCTCTTGGATGGGGGATACGCCCCGATAAACTCATCTTT.

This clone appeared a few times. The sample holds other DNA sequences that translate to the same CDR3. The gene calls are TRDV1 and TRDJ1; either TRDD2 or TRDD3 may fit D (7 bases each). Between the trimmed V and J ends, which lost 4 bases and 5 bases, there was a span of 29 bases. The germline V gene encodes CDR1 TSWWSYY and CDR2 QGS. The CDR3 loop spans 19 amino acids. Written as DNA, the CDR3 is TGTGCTCTTGGGGGAAGTCCCTTTCCTACTAGGGATACCTCTGATAAACTCATCTTT. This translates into CALGGSPFPTRDTSDKLIF.

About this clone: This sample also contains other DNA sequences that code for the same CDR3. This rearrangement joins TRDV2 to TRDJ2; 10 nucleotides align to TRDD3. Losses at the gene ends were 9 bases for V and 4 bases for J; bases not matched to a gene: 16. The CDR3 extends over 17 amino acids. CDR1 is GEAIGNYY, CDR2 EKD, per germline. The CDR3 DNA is TGTGCCACCGAGGAACTGGGGGATTTCGCGCGGACAGCACAACTCTTCTTT. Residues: CATEELGDFARTAQLFF.

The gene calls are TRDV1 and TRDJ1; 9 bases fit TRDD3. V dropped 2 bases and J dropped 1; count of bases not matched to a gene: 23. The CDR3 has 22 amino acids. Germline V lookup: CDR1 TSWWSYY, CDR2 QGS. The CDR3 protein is CALGEVSFGTSWGICPTDKLIF. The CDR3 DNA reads TGTGCTCTTGGGGAAGTTTCTTTCGGCACCTCTTGGGGGATATGCCCCACCGATAAACTCATCTTT.

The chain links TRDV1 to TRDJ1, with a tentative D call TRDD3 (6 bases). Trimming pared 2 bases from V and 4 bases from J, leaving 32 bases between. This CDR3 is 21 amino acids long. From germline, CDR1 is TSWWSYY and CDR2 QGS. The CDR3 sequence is CALGENDHVSPLGGYCDKLIF. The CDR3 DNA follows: TGTGCTCTTGGGGAAAATGACCACGTAAGCCCTTTAGGAGGATACTGCGATAAACTCATCTTT.

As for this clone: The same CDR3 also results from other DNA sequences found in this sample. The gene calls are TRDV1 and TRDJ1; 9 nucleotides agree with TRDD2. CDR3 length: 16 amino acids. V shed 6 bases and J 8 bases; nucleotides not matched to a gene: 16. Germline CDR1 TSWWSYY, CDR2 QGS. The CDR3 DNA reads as TGTGCTCTTGGTGGCCTTCCTACGTCCATACGCGACAAACTCATCTTT. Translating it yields CALGGLPTSIRDKLIF.

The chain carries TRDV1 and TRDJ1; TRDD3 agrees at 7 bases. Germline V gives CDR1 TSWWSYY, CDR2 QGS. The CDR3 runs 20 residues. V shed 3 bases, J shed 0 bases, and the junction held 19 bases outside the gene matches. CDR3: CALGENICPAGGSYTDKLIF. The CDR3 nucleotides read TGTGCTCTTGGGGAGAACATCTGCCCAGCGGGGGGATCCTACACCGATAAACTCATCTTT.

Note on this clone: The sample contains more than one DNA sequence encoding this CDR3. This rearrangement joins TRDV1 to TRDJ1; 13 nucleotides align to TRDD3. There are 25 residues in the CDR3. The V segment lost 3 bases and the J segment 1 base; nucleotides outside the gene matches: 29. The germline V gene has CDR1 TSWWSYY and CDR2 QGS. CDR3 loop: CALGDTWRMDLPTDWGIRGTDKLIF. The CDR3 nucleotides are TGTGCTCTTGGGGACACTTGGCGTATGGACCTTCCTACGGACTGGGGGATACGCGGCACCGATAAACTCATCTTT.